The source of this T cell receptor beta chain is a study of T-cell memory formation after mild COVID-19. Study-level background: Across donors, TCR clusters were largely donor specific.

TCRdb re-derived calls from the 5' RACE reads in MiXCR, one entry per CDR3 protein. The sample lists 350,000 to 400,000 distinct CDR3 sequences; roughly 21% were seen once. The CDR3 runs 14 residues. Germline lookup yields CDR1 LGHNA and CDR2 YSLEER. With 3 bases clipped from V and 3 bases from J, the junction kept 2 bases outside the gene matches. Study-level points and caveats: The study found balanced CD4/CD8 in clones contracting day 15 to 85 and a CD4+ lean in later expanders. The authors did not confirm SARS-CoV-2 specificity of second-wave clones peaking day 37. Among contracting clones, CD4+ were mainly CM/EM and CD8+ enriched in EMRA.

To note about this clonotype: Its antigen is unidentified.

The genes are TRBV4-3 and TRBJ2-3, with TRBD2 identical over 8 bases. This clonotype was sampled from an adult woman who had mild COVID-19 (a few samples of this study predate the infection). Cell type and time point are not known. The sample was PBMCs or a T cell subset sorted from them (not recorded which). This CDR3 reads CASSQTSATDTQYF. The CDR3 DNA is TGCGCCAGCAGCCAGACTAGCGCTACAGATACGCAGTATTTT.